This TCR beta chain originates from a study of identical twins (dated by TCRdb to the mid-2010s). Background for the entire study: To test whether fetal clonotypes persist, this study deep-sequenced TCR alpha and beta repertoires from monozygotic twins, from unrelated adults of various ages, and from cord blood. Replicate twin experiments were performed at different times using different library preparation protocols to rule out contamination. Study-wide findings and limitations: Zero-insertion analyses could be partly confounded by invariant T cells such as MAIT and iNKT, though diverse VJ usage argued against such confounding for most clonotypes. The excess sharing between twins in beta out-of-frame sequences was weaker because fewer shared sequences reduced the signal-to-noise ratio. Conclusions relied on cross-sectional statistical analysis, since the same donors could not be followed over many years. Out-of-frame TCR alpha sharing in monozygotic twins was systematically underestimated by recombination models, whereas sharing between unrelated individuals was in agreement with the recombination models. Out-of-frame TCR alpha sequences shared between twins showed an excess of low generation-probability sequences compared with coincidental sharing between unrelated individuals. Abundant cord blood beta clonotypes carried fewer insertions; young adult naive repertoires showed a weaker similar trend, while memory repertoires showed none.

Every donor was a healthy Caucasian. The twin cohort comprised three pairs of female monozygotic twins, all aged roughly 18 to 29 years. CD4+ and CD8+ T cell populations were isolated with positive isolation kits from Invitrogen. Library creation used 5' RACE. Sequencer: Illumina HiSeq 2000. A universal primer binding site was added through template switching, and the final cDNA carried a unique molecular identifier so that TCR cDNA molecules could be counted accurately. Specific primers in the conserved constant-segment region were used to synthesize first-strand cDNA for the TCR alpha and beta chains. To control for contamination, every cDNA library carried two barcodes: a SMART-Mk sample barcode plus Illumina barcodes. TruSeq adapter sequences and Illumina sample barcodes were added in two successive PCR steps. Sequencing of the TCR alpha and beta cDNA libraries was done on the Illumina HiSeq platform using custom primers. In the source study's methods: Raw reads were processed with MiGEC to extract unique molecular identifiers, and MiXCR was used to determine CDR3 positions. Recombination models were inferred per individual with the repgenHMM and IGoR tools using an EM algorithm. Shared clonotypes were analyzed with the tcR package in R, and sharing was normalized by the product of cloneset sizes. Out-of-frame nonproductive sequences were analyzed to study raw recombination free of thymic and clonal selection effects. Using fastp trimming at Q25 and MiXCR clonotype assembly, TCRdb reanalyzed the public sequencing data and kept in-frame beta chains. Under each unique CDR3 protein, matching rows form one entry showing the most common genes and DNA. These V and J calls rely on TCRdb rather than the paper's analysis. In this sample the table shows some 270,000 distinct CDR3 sequences, around 8.8% of which occur a single time. The top ten constitute 2.5% to 3.5% of the sample.

The germline V gene yields MNHEY for CDR1 and SVGEGT for CDR2. V sheds 6 bases and J sheds 3 bases, leaving 19 bases between their ends. Spanning cysteine to phenylalanine, the CDR3 consists of 16 amino acids. The sequence is cut down to CDR3 DNA, 48 bases in frame from base 1. A note on this clonotype: Its antigen remains unidentified. No base quality values were provided; no much bigger clone lies one nucleotide off.

This same sample was also part of a study on yellow fever vaccine responses in identical twins. The second paper further reports: The T cell response to vaccination in identical twins was reported by the authors to appear partly convergent and partly personalized. The study precisely tracked vaccine-responding T cell clones in identical twins.

This sequence was found in a woman between 18 and 29 years old in good health. Rearrangement joined TRBV6-2 or TRBV6-3 to TRBJ2-3; the best D guess is TRBD2, with 6 bases matching. Sequencing input: CD8+ T cells sorted from blood. The DNA sequence is TGTGCCAGCAGCCTTTTTCGACGGGAGAGGACAGATACGCAGTATTTT. Its product reads: CASSLFRRERTDTQYF.